This TCR beta chain was captured in a study of T cells in narcolepsy. Data came from immunoSEQ multiplex PCR; TCRdb stores just in-frame clones and leaves some out. The top ten hold 1.2% of the sample, which has some 32,000 clones, around 80% seen once. This sequence was found in a human donor with narcolepsy. Material for sequencing was CD45RA- memory CD4+ T cells from PBMCs.

CDR3 protein: CASSYFRDRENTEAFF. The CDR3 DNA reads TGTGCCAGCAGTTACTTCCGCGACAGGGAGAACACTGAAGCTTTCTTT. J is TRBJ1-1 and V is TRBV6-6; 7 bases fit TRBD1. The CDR3 is 16 residues long. After removal of 1 base from V and 1 base from J, the junction contained 6 bases not matched to a gene. Germline V lookup: CDR1 MNHNY, CDR2 SVGAGI (reference sequence).